These 22 T cell receptor beta chains were all obtained from the same sample, sequenced in a study of blood T cell repertoires in COVID-19. TCRdb's table, derived via immunoSEQ multiplex PCR, lists solely in-frame clones and lacks some. The table records around 85,000 clones, approximately 88% of them present only once. The sample was peripheral blood. These receptors were collected from a man in his 60s with acute or convalescent COVID-19.

The chain couples TRBV28 to TRBJ1-3; TRBD1 might be the D (5 bases). V lost 3 bases to trimming and J lost 0 bases, with 9 bases between them. There are 15 residues in the CDR3. Germline V gene data show CDR1 as MDHEN and CDR2 as SYDVKM. Here the CDR3 DNA reads TGTGCCAGCAGTTTTAGGGGACTCTCTGGAAACACCATATATTTT. Translated, it gives CASSFRGLSGNTIYF.

This chain links TRBV4-2 with TRBJ2-3, with TRBD2 identical over 9 bases. Trimming removed 0 bases from V and 2 bases from J; junction bases left unmatched: 12. Germline assignment: CDR1 LGHNA and CDR2 YNFKEQ. The CDR3 covers 19 residues. This chain's CDR3 is CASSQDGSGGPILTDTQYF. CDR3 bases: TGTGCCAGCAGCCAAGATGGTAGCGGGGGCCCTATCCTCACAGATACGCAGTATTTT.

V gene TRBV2 combines with J gene TRBJ1-1; 10 bases fit TRBD1. Germline V gene sequence: CDR1 SNHLY, CDR2 FYNNEI. The CDR3 runs 15 residues. Germline trimming cut 4 bases from V and 6 bases from J; bases unmatched to any gene: 8. Here the CDR3 DNA reads TGTGCCAGCAGTGCCTGGGACAGGGGAGAATCTGAAGCTTTCTTT. It yields the protein CASSAWDRGESEAFF.

This chain connects TRBV19 to TRBJ2-1; TRBD1 might be the D (5 bases). Germline assignment: CDR1 LNHDA and CDR2 SQIVND (reference sequence). The CDR3 spans 16 residues. The V end lost 6 bases, the J end lost 7 bases, and 22 bases lay between the germline ends. The CDR3 spells CASRSLGAMKRNEQFF. CDR3 DNA sequence: TGTGCCAGTAGGAGTTTAGGGGCAATGAAAAGAAATGAGCAGTTCTTC.

There are a few counts of this clone. The rearrangement uses TRBV4-2 and TRBJ1-6; 7 nucleotides agree with TRBD1. This CDR3 is built from 10 residues. V gave up 5 bases and J gave up 17 bases; unmatched junction bases: 3. The V gene's germline CDR1 is LGHNA and CDR2 YNFKEQ. The CDR3: CASSTGVFHF. The CDR3 DNA reads as TGTGCCAGCAGCACAGGGGTGTTCCACTTT.

This chain joins TRBV21-1 and TRBJ1-2; TRBD1, the D gene given by the table, was not confirmed from the DNA. TRBV21-1 is shown as a pseudogene. CDR3 size: 15 residues. CDR3 sequence (DNA): TGTGCCAGCACCTTGAAGGGGATAGCTAACTATGGCTACACCTTC. It encodes CASTLKGIANYGYTF.

This CDR3 reads CASSYRSPLGEQYF. CDR3 in DNA: TGTGCCAGCAGTTATCGTAGCCCCCTCGGCGAGCAGTACTTC. J is TRBJ2-7 and V is TRBV6-2 or TRBV6-3; D not certain. V lost 3 bases, J lost 6 bases, and 15 bases lay in between. The CDR3 runs 14 residues. CDR1 is MNHEY, CDR2 SVGEGT, per germline.

The chain has TRBV19 and TRBJ1-2; 9 bases align to TRBD1. The V and J ends lost 7 bases and 1 base, in that order; junction bases with no gene match: 4. The CDR3 has 14 residues. Germline loops: CDR1 LNHDA, CDR2 SQIVND (reference sequence). The CDR3 is CASKDRGINYGYTF. The CDR3 DNA follows: TGTGCCAGTAAGGACAGGGGCATTAACTATGGCTACACCTTC. Supplemented by reference TRBV19 and TRBJ1-2, the full variable domain reads DGGITQSPKYLFRKEGQNVTLSCEQNLNHDAMYWYRQDPGQGLRLIYYSQIVNDFQKGDIAEGYSVSREKKESFPLTVTSAQKNPTAFYLCASKDRGINYGYTFGSGTRLTVV.

This clone was seen only a few times. The chain carries TRBV12-5 and TRBJ1-5; D possibly corresponds to TRBD1 (5 bases). Germline-derived CDR1 and CDR2 are LGHNT and FRNRAP. This CDR3 is built from 16 residues. Trimming removed 3 bases from V and 0 bases from J, with 12 bases in between. The CDR3 loop reads CASGFDRFNSNQPQHF. As DNA, the CDR3 is TGTGCTAGTGGTTTTGACAGATTTAATAGCAATCAGCCCCAGCATTTT. The full variable domain, in which reference TRBV12-5 and TRBJ1-5 provide the parts outside the CDR3, is DARVTQTPRHKVTEMGQEVTMRCQPILGHNTVFWYRQTMMQGLELLAYFRNRAPLDDSGMPKDRFSAEMPDATLATLKIQPSEPRDSAVYFCASGFDRFNSNQPQHFGDGTRLSIL.

The chain links TRBV5-1 to TRBJ2-1, with 15 bases fitting TRBD2. CDR1 and CDR2 from the germline V gene are SGHRS and YFSETQ. The ends lost 0 bases at V and 9 bases at J; junction bases unmatched: 4. The CDR3 loop spans 16 amino acids. CDR3 DNA sequence: TGCGCCAGCAGCTTGGGGACTAGCGGGGGGGCCACTGAGCAGTTCTTC. Translated: CASSLGTSGGATEQFF. Full variable domain (outside the CDR3, taken from reference TRBV5-1 and TRBJ2-1): KAGVTQTPRYLIKTRGQQVTLSCSPISGHRSVSWYQQTPGQGLQFLFEYFSETQRNKGNFPGRFSGRQFSNSRSEMNVSTLELGDSALYLCASSLGTSGGATEQFFGPGTRLTVL.

V and J are TRBV7-2 and TRBJ2-2; 11 bases agree with TRBD2. The CDR3 consists of 17 residues. Germline V gives CDR1 SGHTA, CDR2 FQGNSA. After removal of 2 bases from V and 7 bases from J, the junction contained 9 bases not matched to a gene. Here the CDR3 DNA reads TGTGCCAGCAGCTTATCGGTAGCGGGGGGGCTAGGCGGGGAGCTGTTTTTT. Its translation is CASSLSVAGGLGGELFF.

The chain couples TRBV5-4 to TRBJ1-5; maybe TRBD1 (6 bases). The V gene lost 2 bases and the J gene lost 0 bases, with 15 bases spanning the gap. Germline lookup yields CDR1 SGHNT and CDR2 YYREEE (reference sequence). The CDR3 runs 17 residues. The CDR3 spells CASSFRDRPNSNQPQHF. In DNA form, the CDR3 reads TGTGCCAGCAGCTTCCGAGACAGGCCGAATAGCAATCAGCCCCAGCATTTT. The complete variable domain, with remaining parts taken from reference TRBV5-4 and TRBJ1-5, reads ETGVTQSPTHLIKTRGQQVTLRCSSQSGHNTVSWYQQALGQGPQFIFQYYREEENGRGNFPPRFSGLQFPNYSSELNVNALELDDSALYLCASSFRDRPNSNQPQHFGDGTRLSIL.

This sequence joins TRBV7-9 and TRBJ2-1; maybe TRBD2 (6 bases). The V end was cut by 5 bases, the J end by 9 bases, with 20 bases between. The CDR3 loop spans 15 amino acids. In germline, CDR1 is SEHNR, CDR2 FQNEAQ (reference sequence). The CDR3 region is CASSRPNSPGGEQFF. The DNA for the CDR3 is TGTGCCAGCAGCCGACCTAACTCCCCCGGGGGTGAGCAGTTCTTC.

The chain combines TRBV3-1 (or the pseudogene TRBV3-2) with TRBJ1-1; D gene unclear. Germline V gene lookup returns CDR1 LGHDT and CDR2 YNNKEL (reference sequence). Trimming stripped 3 bases from V and 3 bases from J, with 14 bases between. The CDR3 length is 15 residues. CDR3 sequence reads: CASSQSPGSHTEAFF. Written as DNA, the CDR3 is TGTGCCAGCAGCCAGTCCCCCGGGAGCCACACTGAAGCTTTCTTT.

This clone appeared once. V gene TRBV6-5 combines with J gene TRBJ1-1, with a tentative D call TRBD1 (5 bases). The CDR3 has 12 amino acids. V lost 10 bases, J lost 1 base, and 10 bases lay in between. Germline V gives CDR1 MNHEY, CDR2 SVGAGI. The chain's CDR3 is CATTGGNTEAFF. CDR3 nucleotides: TGTGCCACGACCGGGGGGAACACTGAAGCTTTCTTT.

The genes are TRBV6-5 and TRBJ1-1; possibly TRBD1 for D (5 bases). Germline V lookup: CDR1 MNHEY, CDR2 SVGAGI. The CDR3 runs to 14 residues. Trimming shortened V by 0 bases and J by 5 bases, and 10 bases separated the two germline ends. CDR3 nucleotides: TGTGCCAGCAGTTACTCGGCAAGGGGAACTGAAGCTTTCTTT. Amino acids: CASSYSARGTEAFF.

The gene calls are TRBV5-8 and TRBJ1-2, with a tentative D call TRBD1 (6 bases). CDR3 length: 16 amino acids. Trimming left V 4 bases short and J 2 bases short, with 18 bases between. CDR1 SGHTS and CDR2 YDEGEE come from the germline V gene. CDR3 sequence: CASSPPPGEENYGYTF. CDR3 DNA sequence: TGTGCCAGCAGCCCCCCACCAGGGGAAGAGAACTATGGCTACACCTTC.

The chain joins TRBV7-3 to TRBJ1-2, with TRBD1 matching over 9 bases. CDR3 length equals 14 residues. Unmatched junction bases numbered 5, after V lost 6 bases and J lost 3 bases. The germline gives CDR1 SGHTA, CDR2 FQGTGA. Here the CDR3 reads CASSQTGGDYGYTF. The CDR3, as DNA: TGTGCCAGCAGTCAGACAGGGGGTGACTATGGCTACACCTTC.

This rearrangement joins TRBV9 to TRBJ2-7; TRBD2 matches 7 bases. The ends lost 4 bases at V and 5 bases at J; junction bases unmatched: 12. Germline CDR1 is SGDLS and CDR2 is YYNGEE. The CDR3 loop spans 15 amino acids. CDR3 amino acids: CASSPYTGGINEQYF. The CDR3 DNA follows: TGTGCCAGCAGCCCATATACGGGGGGAATCAACGAGCAGTACTTC.

This clone was seen only once. This chain joins TRBV3-1 (or the pseudogene TRBV3-2) and TRBJ1-2; 8 bases agree with TRBD1. CDR1 and CDR2 from the germline V gene are LGHDT and YNNKEL (reference sequence). J was trimmed by 2 bases and V by 0 bases; bases with no gene match: 14. The CDR3 spans 19 residues. CDR3 sequence reads: CASSQENSRFRGRNYGYTF. The CDR3 DNA follows: TGTGCCAGCAGCCAAGAAAATAGTCGGTTCAGGGGGCGGAACTATGGCTACACCTTC.

The chain joins TRBV6-2 or TRBV6-3 to TRBJ2-1, with 9 bases matching TRBD1. The CDR3 consists of 16 residues. V lost 6 bases to trimming and J lost 4 bases; unmatched junction nucleotides: 10. Germline V gene lookup returns CDR1 MNHEY and CDR2 SVGEGT. The CDR3 DNA reads as TGTGCCAGCAGCCCTCTCCGAGGACAGGGGTACAATGAGCAGTTCTTC. Encoded protein: CASSPLRGQGYNEQFF.

Within the sample, this clone is medium-sized (0.01 to 0.1%). V gene TRBV7-3 combines with J gene TRBJ1-6, with TRBD1 matching over 9 bases. The ends lost 5 bases at V and 12 bases at J; junction bases unmatched: 11. The CDR3 runs 15 residues. From germline, CDR1 is SGHTA and CDR2 FQGTGA. CDR3 sequence (DNA): TGTGCCAGCAGCCCAACCGGGGGACAGGGTTTACCCCTCCACTTT. Its protein product is CASSPTGGQGLPLHF.